This TCR beta chain was obtained from a study of blood T cells in healthy people across ages. Next came a second PCR, run for about 7 to 12 cycles, which used a sample-barcoded 5' primer along with a J-beta primer mix. TCRdb redid the calling of the 5' RACE reads with MiXCR, one entry per CDR3 protein. The sample shows approximately 690,000 distinct CDR3 sequences, roughly 50% of them seen only once. V lost 3 bases and J 1 base, leaving 7 bases between the germline ends. The CDR3 consists of 13 residues. Germline CDR1 is SGHRS and CDR2 is YFSETQ. This clonotype has more than one count but fewer than ten.

The rearrangement uses TRBV5-1 and TRBJ1-1, with D possibly being TRBD1 (5 bases). This TCR came from a man aged 60-69 years in good health. The sample comprised blood. The CDR3, as DNA: TGCGCCAGCAGCTGCGGACAGAACACTGAAGCTTTCTTT. This encodes CASSCGQNTEAFF.